This entry lists 26 T cell receptor beta chains sequenced from one sample in a study of immune evolution from preneoplasia to lung adenocarcinoma. TCRdb's copy holds only in-frame clones and misses some; the assay was immunoSEQ multiplex PCR. The sample lists 6,500 to 9,500 clones, approximately 85% occurring once. Material: FFPE minimally invasive lung adenocarcinoma tissue. The receptors derive from a person of 80 years or more with lung adenocarcinoma.

This chain joins TRBV18 and TRBJ2-2; no reliable D call. The CDR3 totals 13 residues. Germline CDR1 is KGHSH and CDR2 is LQKENI. V was shortened by 3 bases and J by 5 bases, with 7 bases between the two germline ends. The CDR3 region has the DNA TGTGCCAGCTCACCCGCCCAGACCGGGGAGCTGTTTTTT. It codes for CASSPAQTGELFF.

The genes are TRBV19 and TRBJ1-2, with a tentative D call TRBD1 (6 bases). V dropped 5 bases and J dropped 0 bases, with 19 bases sitting between them. CDR1 and CDR2 from the germline V gene are LNHDA and SQIVND (reference sequence). The CDR3 sequence is 17 residues long. DNA for the CDR3: TGTGCCAGTAGTCGTCGGCCCCGGGACACAACTAACTATGGCTACACCTTC. Translation: CASSRRPRDTTNYGYTF.

The chain is built from TRBV7-9 and TRBJ2-6; a weak D match, TRBD1 (5 bases). Germline V lookup: CDR1 SEHNR, CDR2 FQNEAQ (reference sequence). This CDR3 comprises 16 residues. Deletions cut 6 bases from V and 0 bases from J, with 12 bases between. CDR3 sequence reads: CASRPIDSSGANVLTF. The CDR3 coding sequence is TGTGCCAGCAGACCAATTGACAGCTCTGGGGCCAACGTCCTGACTTTC.

The chain uses TRBV2 and TRBJ1-5; D not resolved. This CDR3 spans 14 amino acids. Germline V lookup: CDR1 SNHLY, CDR2 FYNNEI. V lost 7 bases, J lost 0 bases, and 10 bases lay in between. The CDR3 loop is CASNKGYSNQPQHF. The CDR3 bases are TGTGCCAGCAATAAAGGCTATAGCAATCAGCCCCAGCATTTT. The whole variable domain, filled in from reference TRBV2 and TRBJ1-5, reads EPEVTQTPSHQVTQMGQEVILRCVPISNHLYFYWYRQILGQKVEFLVSFYNNEISEKSEIFDDQFSVERPDGSNFTLKIRSTKLEDSAMYFCASNKGYSNQPQHFGDGTRLSIL.

Note on this clone: Germline is not matched at one junction end, which may reflect a read error. The chain uses TRBV7-2 and TRBJ2-3, with 12 bases aligning to TRBD2. CDR3 size: 15 residues. Germline V gene lookup returns CDR1 SGHTA and CDR2 FQGNSA. CDR3 nucleotide sequence: TGTGCCAGCAGCCTAGCGGGAGGGGGGTTAGATACGCAGTATTTT. Protein: CASSLAGGGLDTQYF.

The V and J genes are TRBV18 and TRBJ1-2; the D gene is possibly TRBD1 (5 bases). The V gene lost 3 bases and the J gene lost 4 bases, with 6 bases spanning the gap. Germline assignment: CDR1 KGHSH and CDR2 LQKENI. There are 12 residues in the CDR3. The CDR3 here is CASSPDSYGYTF. Here the CDR3 DNA reads TGTGCCAGCTCACCCGACAGCTATGGCTACACCTTC.

The chain recombines TRBV11-2 with TRBJ1-4; D ambiguous. Germline loops: CDR1 SGHAT, CDR2 FQNNGV. V shed 5 bases and J shed 5 bases, with 12 bases lying between them. This CDR3 has 14 amino acids. The CDR3 DNA is TGTGCCAGCAGCCCTAGGGCAGGAAATGAAAAACTGTTTTTT. Translated: CASSPRAGNEKLFF.

The chain links TRBV9 to TRBJ1-1, with D unclear. The CDR3 covers 16 residues. V was trimmed by 4 bases and J by 0 bases, leaving 16 bases between them. The germline CDR1 and CDR2 sequences are SGDLS and YYNGEE. The CDR3 here is CASSSSYILMNTEAFF. In nucleotides, the CDR3 is TGTGCCAGCAGCTCCTCCTACATACTGATGAACACTGAAGCTTTCTTT.

The chain couples TRBV11-3 to TRBJ2-5; no reliable D call. The germline V gene has CDR1 SGHNT and CDR2 YENEEA. Trimming removed 3 bases from V and 4 bases from J, with 3 bases in between. This CDR3 comprises 11 residues. CDR3: CASSFLETQYF. CDR3 in DNA: TGTGCCAGCAGCTTCTTAGAGACCCAGTACTTC.

The chain combines TRBV7-8 with TRBJ2-2, with TRBD2 identical over 15 bases. The CDR3 is 21 amino acids. Germline loops: CDR1 SGHVS, CDR2 FQNEAQ. With 0 bases clipped from V and 6 bases from J, the junction kept 14 bases outside the gene matches. The CDR3 coding sequence is TGTGCCAGCAGCTTAGCCAGAACCCCGGGACTAGCGGGAGGTGGGGCCGGGGAGCTGTTTTTT. Residues: CASSLARTPGLAGGGAGELFF.

This CDR3 reads CASSQDRDRYNEQFF. CDR3 nucleotides: TGCGCCAGCAGCCAAGACAGGGACCGATACAATGAGCAGTTCTTC. This chain links TRBV4-1 with TRBJ2-1; D tentatively reads TRBD1 or TRBD2 (5 bases each). The CDR3 contains 15 residues. Trimming stripped 0 bases from V and 4 bases from J, with 10 bases between. Germline V gene sequence: CDR1 MGHRA, CDR2 YSYEKL.

This rearrangement joins TRBV5-1 to TRBJ1-1, with 7 bases identical to TRBD1. J was trimmed by 7 bases and V by 1 base; bases with no gene match: 10. CDR1 is SGHRS and CDR2 is YFSETQ in the germline V gene. CDR3 size: 15 residues. CDR3 bases: TGCGCCAGCAGCTTGCGTCCCGGAGGGGGCAATGAAGCTTTCTTT. As protein: CASSLRPGGGNEAFF.

The V gene is TRBV5-1, the J gene TRBJ2-7, with no clear D. Trimming cost V 5 bases and J 3 bases, with 9 bases left between them. CDR1 is SGHRS, CDR2 YFSETQ, per germline. CDR3 size: 12 residues. In DNA, the CDR3 is TGCGCCAGCAGTAAGGGCCACTACGAGCAGTACTTC. This gives the protein CASSKGHYEQYF.

The rearrangement uses TRBV21-1 and TRBJ2-6; the DNA was not used to check the table's D call, TRBD1. TRBV21-1 is described as a pseudogene. This CDR3 spans 13 amino acids. CDR3 nucleotides: TGTGCCAGCAGCCAGGGGAAAATTAGCGTTCTGACTTTC. Translated, it gives CASSQGKISVLTF.

The rearrangement joins TRBV11-2 to TRBJ2-7; 10 bases line up with TRBD2. Germline trimming cut 5 bases from V and 2 bases from J; bases unmatched to any gene: 9. Germline V gene sequence: CDR1 SGHAT, CDR2 FQNNGV. The CDR3 covers 16 residues. The CDR3 DNA is TGTGCCAGCAGCCCCCGGGGGAGCGGGGGGGCCTACGAGCAGTACTTC. Its translation: CASSPRGSGGAYEQYF.

The rearrangement joins TRBV5-6 to TRBJ2-7; TRBD1 matches 9 bases. The CDR3 sequence is 15 residues long. Losses at the gene ends were 5 bases for V and 8 bases for J; bases not matched to a gene: 14. Germline V gene data show CDR1 as SGHDT and CDR2 as YYEEEE. As DNA, the CDR3 is TGTGCCAGCAGAGCCACCGGGACAGGGAGTTACCAGCAGTACTTC. Protein sequence: CASRATGTGSYQQYF.

This clone was observed a single time. The genes are TRBV6-6 and TRBJ2-5; D remains ambiguous. Germline lookup yields CDR1 MNHNY and CDR2 SVGAGI (reference sequence). V was pared by 5 bases and J by 2 bases, with 12 bases between. The CDR3 has 14 residues. In DNA form, the CDR3 reads TGTGCCAGCAGTACCCGACGGGTACAAGAGACCCAGTACTTC. Amino acid sequence: CASSTRRVQETQYF.

The rearrangement joins TRBV5-6 to TRBJ1-5; D may be TRBD1 (6 bases). CDR1 and CDR2 (germline): SGHDT, YYEEEE. The length of the CDR3 is 18 residues. Trimming took off 4 bases at V and 2 bases at J, with 22 bases between the two ends. The CDR3 here is CASSRARGGGLGNQPQHF. DNA of the CDR3: TGTGCCAGCAGCCGTGCTCGGGGGGGCGGGCTGGGCAATCAGCCCCAGCATTTT. Complete variable domain (other parts from reference TRBV5-6 and TRBJ1-5): DAGVTQSPTHLIKTRGQQVTLRCSPKSGHDTVSWYQQALGQGPQFIFQYYEEEERQRGNFPDRFSGHQFPNYSSELNVNALLLGDSALYLCASSRARGGGLGNQPQHFGDGTRLSIL.

The chain joins TRBV7-9 to TRBJ1-1; possible D gene TRBD1, 5 bases. The CDR3 is made up of 15 amino acids. Trimming stripped 2 bases from V and 2 bases from J, with 12 bases between. Germline CDR1 is SEHNR and CDR2 is FQNEAQ (reference sequence). DNA of the CDR3: TGTGCCAGCAGCTTACAGGGATATGAAAACACTGAAGCTTTCTTT. Protein: CASSLQGYENTEAFF.

V is TRBV28 and J is TRBJ1-1; D unclear. The germline V gene has CDR1 MDHEN and CDR2 SYDVKM. The CDR3 has 17 residues. V shed 6 bases and J shed 5 bases, with 25 bases lying between them. CDR3 in amino acids: CASRTLRAPLGGTEAFF. CDR3 DNA: TGTGCCAGCAGGACTCTCCGGGCCCCGCTCGGAGGGACTGAAGCTTTCTTT. Using reference TRBV28 and TRBJ1-1 for the parts outside the CDR3, the full variable domain is DVKVTQSSRYLVKRTGEKVFLECVQDMDHENMFWYRQDPGLGLRLIYFSYDVKMKEKGDIPEGYSVSREKKERFSLILESASTNQTSMYLCASRTLRAPLGGTEAFFGQGTRLTVV.

With regard to this clone: Relative to the germline gene, one junction end is altered; a read error may explain this. The chain combines TRBV10-3 with TRBJ1-5; D unresolved. The germline gives CDR1 ENHRY, CDR2 SYGVKD. CDR3 length equals 13 residues. CDR3 bases: TGTGCCATCAGAGAGTATAGCAATCAGCCCCAGCATTTT. Its translation: CAIREYSNQPQHF.

J is TRBJ1-1 and V is TRBV28; unclear D gene. The CDR3 has 11 amino acids. From germline, CDR1 is MDHEN and CDR2 SYDVKM. The germline V and J ends were trimmed by 6 bases and 7 bases, with 9 bases remaining between them. The DNA for the CDR3 is TGTGCCAGCAGAAGAGGTGGTGAAGCTTTCTTT. Encoded protein: CASRRGGEAFF.

The CDR3 loop reads CASSDTSGGYEQYF. The CDR3 coding sequence is TGTGCCAGCAGCGACACTAGCGGGGGCTACGAGCAGTACTTC. The V gene is TRBV9, the J gene TRBJ2-7; 11 nucleotides align to TRBD2. Germline V gives CDR1 SGDLS, CDR2 YYNGEE. V lost 3 bases to trimming and J lost 3 bases; unmatched junction nucleotides: 2. There are 14 residues in the CDR3.

This chain connects TRBV5-1 to TRBJ2-2; D perhaps matches TRBD2 (6 bases). CDR1 is SGHRS, CDR2 YFSETQ, per germline. CDR3 size: 15 residues. The germline V and J ends were trimmed by 2 bases and 7 bases, with 15 bases remaining between them. The CDR3 coding sequence is TGCGCCAGCAGCTTTCAGGGAGGCGGGATCGGGGAGCTGTTTTTT. It specifies CASSFQGGGIGELFF.

V gene TRBV28 combines with J gene TRBJ1-5; D is possibly TRBD1 (6 bases). CDR3 size: 16 residues. Germline values: CDR1 MDHEN, CDR2 SYDVKM. The ends were cut back, 3 bases at V and 1 base at J, with 13 bases in the middle. The CDR3, as DNA: TGTGCCAGCAGTTTGGCGGGGGCTGGGAGCAATCAGCCCCAGCATTTT. This codes for CASSLAGAGSNQPQHF.

In DNA, the CDR3 is TGTGCCAGCAGCCCCAGGGACAGCGGGGAGCTGTTTTTT. Translation gives CASSPRDSGELFF. The chain links TRBV5-4 to TRBJ2-2, with 7 bases matching TRBD1. The V segment lost 4 bases and the J segment 7 bases; nucleotides outside the gene matches: 4. The CDR3 covers 13 residues. Germline V gene data show CDR1 as SGHNT and CDR2 as YYREEE (reference sequence).